This T cell receptor beta chain comes out of a study of blood T cell repertoires in COVID-19. Germline V lookup: CDR1 LGHDT, CDR2 YNNKEL (reference sequence). Trimming pared 4 bases from V and 3 bases from J, leaving 13 bases between. CDR3 length equals 16 residues. In the source study's methods: Amplification from reference gene primers served as the basis for estimated nucleated cell counts. Data came from immunoSEQ multiplex PCR; TCRdb stores just in-frame clones and leaves some out. From that table come the V and J calls and clone size; the DNA was used to work out D and trimming. The sample has roughly 100,000 clones, over 85% seen once.

Sequencing was performed on peripheral blood. The chain links TRBV3-1 (or the pseudogene TRBV3-2) to TRBJ1-6, with D perhaps matching TRBD1 (5 bases). The TCR comes from a woman aged 80 or over in a cohort sampled during active COVID-19. CDR3 coding DNA: TGTGCCAGCAGCCCGACCCCAGGGCTCTATAATTCACCCCTCCACTTT. This gives the protein CASSPTPGLYNSPLHF.